This TCR beta chain was sequenced during a study of blood T cell repertoires in COVID-19 (dated by TCRdb to 2020 to 2021). Describing the broader study: Samples from collaborators originated in the United States, Italy and Spain and spanned both the acute and convalescent phases of COVID-19. The prospective study material was composed of cDNA or gDNA derived from T cells, B-cell-depleted T cells, or PBMCs. The dataset comprised deeply sampled blood TCRbeta repertoires from subjects exposed to, actively infected with, or recovered from COVID-19. The repertoires were released in a freely available public database meant as a resource for research on the immune response to SARS-CoV-2. Samples were obtained from the ongoing ImmuneRACE study (first 160 participants) and from 1,200 or so subjects provided by 6 global collaborators. The sample metadata nearly always contained a de-identified subject ID, COVID-19 status, age in years and sex. Where available, HLA class I and class II types were taken from metadata supplied by the sample provider and were not determined by assay-based typing.

CDR1 and CDR2, per the germline V gene, are LGHNA and YSLEER. The CDR3 spans 17 residues, from the cysteine through the phenylalanine. Only the CDR3 part of the read is kept: 51 bases, read in frame from the first base. The junction shows trimming of 0 bases on V and 6 bases on J, and the gene matches do not reach 8 bases of it. TCRbeta CDR3 regions were amplified from genomic DNA using the immunoSEQ Assay, a bias-controlled multiplex PCR. The authors' pipeline ran thus. Within the assay, amplification of reference gene primers was used to estimate how many nucleated cells each sample contained. To quantify the absolute abundance of each unique TCRbeta CDR3 rearrangement, sequence reads were collapsed and filtered. For each sample, productive Simpson clonality was calculated as the square root of Simpson's diversity index over productive rearrangements. TCRdb provides this immuneACCESS table in a form limited to in-frame rearrangements. Some clones are lacking; in checked studies, under half of them reflect an unresolved V gene, and why the rest are absent is not known. V, J and clone size are taken as reported in that table, and D and trimming were inferred from the DNA itself. A total of about 76,000 clones appear in this sample, about 90% of them only once. The ten largest account for about 5.3% of the sample.

Beyond this particular receptor, the publication reports: The quantity of clinical and demographic metadata differed by source and by participant and was supplied without curation.

Whole blood was collected in K2EDTA tubes by collaborating institutions according to the institutions' own protocols. Collaborator samples were shipped for TCRbeta analysis as frozen whole blood, isolated PBMCs, or DNA extracted from either sample type. With respect to this clone: Its antigen remains undetermined. Base-call qualities are not available, and no considerably larger clone is one nucleotide away.

The sequence joins TRBV4-3 to TRBJ2-2, and TRBD2 matches 9 of the central bases. This clonotype originated in a man aged 50-60 years with active COVID-19. The sequencing input was peripheral blood. Here the CDR3 is given as CASSQDGREGYAGELFF. The DNA is TGCGCCAGCAGCCAAGATGGGCGGGAGGGGTACGCCGGGGAGCTGTTTTTT.